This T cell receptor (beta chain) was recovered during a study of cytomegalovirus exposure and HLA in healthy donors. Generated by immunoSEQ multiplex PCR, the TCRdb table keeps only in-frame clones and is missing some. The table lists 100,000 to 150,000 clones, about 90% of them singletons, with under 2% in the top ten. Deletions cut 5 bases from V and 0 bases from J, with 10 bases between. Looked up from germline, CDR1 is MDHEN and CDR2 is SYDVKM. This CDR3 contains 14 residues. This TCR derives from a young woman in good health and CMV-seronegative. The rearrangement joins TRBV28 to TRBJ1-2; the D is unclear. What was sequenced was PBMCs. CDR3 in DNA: TGTGCCAGCAGTCAGACGGGAGCTAACTATGGCTACACCTTC. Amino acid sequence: CASSQTGANYGYTF.